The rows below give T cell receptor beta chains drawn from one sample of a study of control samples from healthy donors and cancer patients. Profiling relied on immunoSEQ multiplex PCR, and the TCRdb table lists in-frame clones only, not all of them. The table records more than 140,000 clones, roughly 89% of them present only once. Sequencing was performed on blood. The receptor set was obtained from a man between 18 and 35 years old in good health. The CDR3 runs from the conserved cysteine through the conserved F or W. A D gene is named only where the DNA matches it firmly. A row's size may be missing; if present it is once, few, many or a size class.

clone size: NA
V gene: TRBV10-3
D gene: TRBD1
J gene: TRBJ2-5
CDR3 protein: CAISPGTGAFEIETQYF
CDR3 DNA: TGTGCCATCAGTCCCGGGACAGGCGCATTTGAAATAGAGACCCAGTACTTC

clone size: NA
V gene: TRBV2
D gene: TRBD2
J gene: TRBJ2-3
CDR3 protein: CASSGGTSGDSDTQYF
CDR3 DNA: TGTGCCAGCAGTGGTGGGACTAGCGGGGATTCAGATACGCAGTATTTT

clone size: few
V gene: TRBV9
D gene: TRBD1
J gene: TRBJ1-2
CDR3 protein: CASSVMPGQGGGYTF
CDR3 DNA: TGTGCCAGCAGCGTCATGCCGGGACAGGGAGGCGGCTACACCTTC

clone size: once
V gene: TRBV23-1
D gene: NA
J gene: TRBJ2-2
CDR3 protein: CASSQCAGGLNGELFF
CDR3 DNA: TGCGCCAGCAGTCAATGTGCAGGGGGACTTAACGGGGAGCTGTTTTTT

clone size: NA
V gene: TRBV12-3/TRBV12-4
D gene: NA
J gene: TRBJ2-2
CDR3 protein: CASSFYITGELFF
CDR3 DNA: TGTGCCAGCAGTTTTTACATCACCGGGGAGCTGTTTTTT

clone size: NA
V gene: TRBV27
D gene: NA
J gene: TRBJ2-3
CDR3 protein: CASSPVTGPDTQYF
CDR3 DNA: TGTGCCAGCAGTCCTGTCACCGGCCCAGATACGCAGTATTTT

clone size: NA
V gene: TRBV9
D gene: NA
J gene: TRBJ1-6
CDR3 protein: CASSRRDLNSPLHF
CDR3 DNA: TGTGCCAGCAGCCGACGGGACCTGAATTCACCCCTCCACTTT

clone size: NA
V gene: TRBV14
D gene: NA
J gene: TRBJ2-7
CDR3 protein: CASRLAFGTPKWEQYF
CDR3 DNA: TGTGCCAGCAGGCTTGCCTTCGGGACACCGAAATGGGAGCAGTACTTC

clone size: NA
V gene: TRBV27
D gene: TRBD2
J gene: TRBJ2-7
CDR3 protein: CASSLTGLAGGVSYEQYF
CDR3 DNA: TGTGCCAGCAGTTTAACGGGACTAGCGGGGGGGGTCTCCTACGAGCAGTACTTC

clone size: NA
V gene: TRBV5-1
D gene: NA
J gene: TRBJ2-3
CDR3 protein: CASAGTATWDTQYF
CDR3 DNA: TGCGCCAGCGCCGGGACGGCTACCTGGGATACGCAGTATTTT

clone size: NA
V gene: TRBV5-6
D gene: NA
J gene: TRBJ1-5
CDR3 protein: CASSSREDRGNQPQHF
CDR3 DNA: TGTGCCAGCAGCTCGAGGGAGGACCGGGGCAATCAGCCCCAGCATTTT

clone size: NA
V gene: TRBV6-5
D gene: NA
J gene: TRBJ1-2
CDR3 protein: CAIAITRDYGYTF
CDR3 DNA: TGTGCCATCGCCATCACGCGGGACTATGGCTACACCTTC

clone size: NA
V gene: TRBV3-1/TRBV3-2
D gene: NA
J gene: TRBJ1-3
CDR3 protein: CASSQDLWGDRSGNTIYF
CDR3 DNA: TGTGCCAGCAGCCAAGATTTATGGGGGGACCGCTCTGGAAACACCATATATTTT

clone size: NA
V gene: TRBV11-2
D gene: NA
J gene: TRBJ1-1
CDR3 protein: CASSLTTGMNTEAFF
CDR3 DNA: TGTGCCAGCAGCTTGACAACAGGCATGAACACTGAAGCTTTCTTT

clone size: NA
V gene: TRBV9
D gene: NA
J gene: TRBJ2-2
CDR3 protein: CASSVMGMNTGELFF
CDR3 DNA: TGTGCCAGCAGCGTTATGGGGATGAACACCGGGGAGCTGTTTTTT

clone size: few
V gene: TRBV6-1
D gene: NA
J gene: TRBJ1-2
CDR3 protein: CASSEWGPAGYTF
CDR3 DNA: TGTGCCAGCAGTGAATGGGGTCCGGCCGGCTACACCTTC

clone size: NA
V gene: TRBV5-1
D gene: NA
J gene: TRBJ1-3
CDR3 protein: CASSLYGEVGNTIYF
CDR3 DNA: TGCGCCAGCAGCTTGTATGGGGAGGTTGGAAACACCATATATTTT

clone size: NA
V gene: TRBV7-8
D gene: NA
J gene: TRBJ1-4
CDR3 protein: CASSLQGKGEKLFF
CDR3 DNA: TGTGCCAGCAGCCTTCAGGGGAAAGGTGAAAAACTGTTTTTT

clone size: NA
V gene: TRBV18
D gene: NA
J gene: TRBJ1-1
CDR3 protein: CASSPIQANTEAFF
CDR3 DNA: TGTGCCAGCTCACCGATACAGGCAAACACTGAAGCTTTCTTT

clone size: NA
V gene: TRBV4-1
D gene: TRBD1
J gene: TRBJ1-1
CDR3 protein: CASSASTGGNTEAFF
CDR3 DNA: TGCGCCAGCAGCGCCTCGACAGGGGGCAACACTGAAGCTTTCTTT

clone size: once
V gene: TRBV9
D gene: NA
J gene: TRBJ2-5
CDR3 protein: CASSGGDTISGAETQYF
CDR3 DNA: TGTGCCAGCAGCGGGGGAGATACTATATCCGGGGCAGAGACCCAGTACTTC

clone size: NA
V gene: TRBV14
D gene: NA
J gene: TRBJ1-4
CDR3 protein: CASSRGTAEKLFF
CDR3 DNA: TGTGCCAGCAGCCGCGGGACGGCCGAAAAACTGTTTTTT

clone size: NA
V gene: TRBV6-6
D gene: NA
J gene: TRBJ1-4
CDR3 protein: CASSYEVLRGEKLFF
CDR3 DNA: TGTGCCAGCAGTTACGAGGTTCTCCGAGGGGAAAAACTGTTTTTT

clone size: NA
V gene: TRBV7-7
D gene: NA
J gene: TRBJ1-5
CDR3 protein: CASSSPGSNQPQHF
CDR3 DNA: TGTGCCAGCAGCTCCCCGGGAAGCAATCAGCCCCAGCATTTT

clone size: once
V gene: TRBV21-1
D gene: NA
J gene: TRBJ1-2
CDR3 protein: CASSGQGGDGYTF
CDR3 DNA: TGTGCCAGCAGCGGACAGGGTGGAGACGGCTACACCTTC

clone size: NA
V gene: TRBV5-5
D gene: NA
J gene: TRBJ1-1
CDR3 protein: CASSLEAAVNTEAFF
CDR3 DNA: TGTGCCAGCAGCTTGGAGGCGGCAGTGAACACTGAAGCTTTCTTT

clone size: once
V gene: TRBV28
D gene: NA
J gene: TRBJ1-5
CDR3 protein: CASAAGTGVRPQHF
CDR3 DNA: TGTGCCAGCGCTGCCGGGACGGGAGTGAGGCCCCAGCATTTT

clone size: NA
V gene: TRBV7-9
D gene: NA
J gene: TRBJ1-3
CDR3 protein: CASSLSVAGNTIYF
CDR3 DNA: TGTGCCAGCAGCCTCTCCGTCGCTGGAAACACCATATATTTT

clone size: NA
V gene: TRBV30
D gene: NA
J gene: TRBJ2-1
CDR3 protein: CACPKDSSYNEQFF
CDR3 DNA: TGTGCCTGCCCTAAGGATAGCTCCTACAATGAGCAGTTCTTC

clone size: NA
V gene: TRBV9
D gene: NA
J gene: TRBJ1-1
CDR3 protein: CASSRTDGAREAFF
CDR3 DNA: TGTGCCAGCAGCAGAACCGACGGTGCCCGCGAAGCTTTCTTT

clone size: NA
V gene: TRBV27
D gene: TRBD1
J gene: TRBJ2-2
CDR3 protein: CASKPAGTGGPGELFF
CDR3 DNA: TGTGCCAGCAAACCAGCCGGGACAGGGGGTCCCGGGGAGCTGTTTTTT

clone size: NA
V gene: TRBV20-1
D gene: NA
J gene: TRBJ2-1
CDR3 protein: CSARGEDEQFF
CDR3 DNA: TGCAGTGCTAGGGGCGAAGATGAGCAGTTCTTC

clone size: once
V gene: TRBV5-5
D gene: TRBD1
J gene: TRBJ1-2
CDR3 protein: CASSLAGGQGVGYTF
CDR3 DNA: TGTGCCAGCAGCTTGGCCGGGGGACAGGGGGTTGGCTACACCTTC

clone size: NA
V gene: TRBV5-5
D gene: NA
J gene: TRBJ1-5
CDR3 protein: CASSQRGNQPQHF
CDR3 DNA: TGTGCCAGCAGCCAACGTGGCAATCAGCCCCAGCATTTT

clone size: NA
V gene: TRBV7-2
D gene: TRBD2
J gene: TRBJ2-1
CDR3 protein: CASSLGTSAKKDEQFF
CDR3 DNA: TGTGCCAGCAGCTTAGGGACTAGCGCCAAAAAAGATGAGCAGTTCTTC

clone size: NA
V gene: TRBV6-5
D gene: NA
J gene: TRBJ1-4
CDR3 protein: CASKGLLGEKLFF
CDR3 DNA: TGTGCCAGCAAGGGGCTTCTAGGTGAAAAACTGTTTTTT

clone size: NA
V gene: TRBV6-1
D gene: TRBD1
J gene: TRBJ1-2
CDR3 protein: CASSEYRGNYGYTF
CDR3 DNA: TGTGCCAGCAGTGAATACAGGGGCAACTATGGCTACACCTTC

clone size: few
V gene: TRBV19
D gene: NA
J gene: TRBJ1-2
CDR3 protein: CASSMRASYGYTF
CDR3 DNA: TGTGCCAGTAGTATGCGGGCCAGCTATGGCTACACCTTC

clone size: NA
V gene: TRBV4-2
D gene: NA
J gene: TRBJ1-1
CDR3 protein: CASTRGGGNTEAFF
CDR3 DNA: TGTGCCAGCACCCGCGGGGGGGGTAACACTGAAGCTTTCTTT

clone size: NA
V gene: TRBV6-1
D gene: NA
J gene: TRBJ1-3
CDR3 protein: CASSEHQGLEGNTIYF
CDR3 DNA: TGTGCCAGCAGTGAACACCAGGGCCTGGAAGGAAACACCATATATTTT

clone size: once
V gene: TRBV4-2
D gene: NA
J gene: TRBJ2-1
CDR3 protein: CASSQDLDSYNEQFF
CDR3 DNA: TGTGCCAGCAGCCAAGATCTGGACTCCTACAATGAGCAGTTCTTC

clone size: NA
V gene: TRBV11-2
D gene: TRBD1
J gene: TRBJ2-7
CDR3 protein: CASRSPGQGTYEQYF
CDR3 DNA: TGTGCCAGCAGGTCGCCGGGACAGGGAACCTACGAGCAGTACTTC

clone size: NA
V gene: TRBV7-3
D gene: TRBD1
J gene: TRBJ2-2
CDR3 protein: CASSLFRVSGTGNTGELFF
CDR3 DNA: TGTGCCAGCAGCTTATTTCGAGTTTCCGGGACAGGGAACACCGGGGAGCTGTTTTTT

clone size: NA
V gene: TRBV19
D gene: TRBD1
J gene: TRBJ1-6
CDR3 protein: CASSTTGTGSSPLHF
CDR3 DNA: TGTGCCAGTAGTACTACCGGGACAGGCTCTTCACCCCTCCACTTT

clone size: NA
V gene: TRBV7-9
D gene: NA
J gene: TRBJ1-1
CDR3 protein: CASSLVSGRESAFF
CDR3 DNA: TGTGCCAGCAGCTTAGTCTCGGGGCGAGAGTCAGCTTTCTTT

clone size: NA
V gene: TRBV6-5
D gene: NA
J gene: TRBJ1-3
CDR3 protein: CASSYSGAGGNTIYF
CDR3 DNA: TGTGCCAGCAGTTACTCGGGGGCCGGTGGAAACACCATATATTTT

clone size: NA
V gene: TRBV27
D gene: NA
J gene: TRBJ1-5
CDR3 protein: CASSLSPSQGNQPQHF
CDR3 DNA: TGTGCCAGCAGTTTATCCCCAAGTCAAGGGAATCAGCCCCAGCATTTT